Following are 28 T cell receptor beta chains from one sample sequenced in a study of human T cells and chemical hapten exposure. TCRdb passed the RACE reads through MiXCR, listing each CDR3 protein once. The repertoire holds about 350,000 distinct CDR3 sequences, with 5.5% as singletons. As to time point: pre-sensitization, week 0. Treatment indicated: therapeutic diphenylcyclopropenone sensitization with weekly scalp DPC. Here the sequenced sample was whole blood, taken in connection with sensitization to the hapten diphenylcyclopropenone (DPC). The receptors here all came from a woman under 30 with alopecia areata. Some clones in this sample may be carry-over from other donors' samples.

The sample holds many counts of this clonotype. V usage is TRBV29-1 and J usage is TRBJ2-1; D is unresolved. This CDR3 is 14 amino acids long. Between the trimmed V and J ends, which lost 7 bases and 1 base, there was a span of 14 bases. Looked up from germline, CDR1 is SQVTM and CDR2 is ANQGSEA. The CDR3 DNA reads TGCAGCGCTCCGACTTCTAGTTCCTACAATGAGCAGTTCTTC. Its translation is CSAPTSSSYNEQFF.

This clonotype was seen more than once but under ten times. The V call is TRBV6-2 or TRBV6-3, the J call TRBJ2-5, with 8 bases lining up with TRBD2. This CDR3 has 17 residues. Germline V gene data show CDR1 as MNHEY and CDR2 as SVGEGT. The V segment lost 2 bases and the J segment 5 bases; nucleotides outside the gene matches: 13. CDR3 nucleotides: TGTGCCAGCAGTTACGAATCTTCAGCGGGGGCCCCTGAGACCCAGTACTTC. This gives the protein CASSYESSAGAPETQYF.

This clonotype was found many times. V usage is TRBV12-3 or TRBV12-4 and J usage is TRBJ2-1; D may be TRBD1 (5 bases). This CDR3 is built from 13 residues. V was trimmed by 6 bases and J by 8 bases, leaving 14 bases between them. CDR3 residues: CASSQGFRDEQFF. The DNA of the CDR3 is TGTGCCAGCAGCCAGGGATTTCGGGATGAGCAGTTCTTC.

This clonotype was seen a few times. The rearrangement uses TRBV4-1 and TRBJ1-1; TRBD1 might be the D (5 bases). The CDR3 runs 14 residues. CDR1 is MGHRA, CDR2 YSYEKL, per germline. Trimming pared 2 bases from V and 0 bases from J, leaving 7 bases between. The CDR3: CASSQPTVNTEAFF. The CDR3 DNA reads as TGCGCCAGCAGCCAACCGACAGTGAACACTGAAGCTTTCTTT.

This clonotype was seen ten or more times. The chain recombines TRBV29-1 with TRBJ2-1; D might be TRBD1 (5 bases). The V end lost 7 bases, the J end lost 3 bases, and 10 bases lay between the germline ends. This CDR3 comprises 12 residues. Germline V lookup: CDR1 SQVTM, CDR2 ANQGSEA. The CDR3 DNA reads TGCAGCGCCGGTGACAGCTACAATGAGCAGTTCTTC. It codes for CSAGDSYNEQFF.

Ten or more counts support this clonotype. The V and J genes are TRBV20-1 and TRBJ1-2, with D unresolved. V shed 6 bases and J shed 4 bases, with 15 bases lying between them. Germline values: CDR1 DFQATT, CDR2 SNEGSKA (reference sequence). The CDR3 has 13 residues. CDR3 loop: CSALRPDGYGYTF. CDR3 nucleotides: TGCAGTGCCCTCCGTCCGGACGGCTATGGCTACACCTTC.

The gene calls are TRBV7-9 and TRBJ1-1, with D unclear. The CDR3 contains 14 residues. Trimming stripped 2 bases from V and 0 bases from J, with 7 bases between. Looked up from germline, CDR1 is SEHNR and CDR2 is FQNEAQ (reference sequence). In DNA form, the CDR3 reads TGTGCCAGCAGCTTACTCGCAGTGAACACTGAAGCTTTCTTT. Translated, it gives CASSLLAVNTEAFF.

The genes are TRBV20-1 and TRBJ2-2, with D unclear. Germline loops: CDR1 DFQATT, CDR2 SNEGSKA (reference sequence). V was shortened by 6 bases and J by 5 bases, with 7 bases between the two germline ends. There are 11 residues in the CDR3. This CDR3 reads CSAERTGELFF. In DNA form, the CDR3 reads TGCAGTGCGGAGAGGACCGGGGAGCTGTTTTTT.

This clonotype was observed many times. The chain is built from TRBV7-2 and TRBJ2-3; 8 bases are shared with TRBD2. CDR3 length: 16 amino acids. The junction had 10 bases not matched to a gene; V was cut back by 6 bases and J by 2 bases. Germline values: CDR1 SGHTA, CDR2 FQGNSA. DNA for the CDR3: TGTGCCAGCAGTATAAATAGCGGGGCGTACACAGATACGCAGTATTTT. This codes for CASSINSGAYTDTQYF.

This clonotype was recorded at least ten times. The J gene is TRBJ1-4, the V gene TRBV12-3 or TRBV12-4; TRBD1 is a possible D gene (5 bases). The V and J ends lost 7 bases and 0 bases respectively, with 12 bases between them. The CDR3 covers 15 residues. The CDR3, as DNA: TGTGCCAGCACCCCAGGGTCCACAACTAATGAAAAACTGTTTTTT. It yields the protein CASTPGSTTNEKLFF.

For the CDR3, the DNA is TGTGCCAGCAGTACCGGGACTAGCATAAAGGAGCAGTACTTC. Encoded protein: CASSTGTSIKEQYF. The genes are TRBV6-6 and TRBJ2-7, with 9 bases matching TRBD2. V lost 5 bases to trimming and J lost 7 bases; unmatched junction nucleotides: 9. The CDR3 runs to 14 residues. Germline V CDR1 and CDR2: MNHNY, SVGAGI (reference sequence).

This clonotype was found many times. This chain links TRBV6-5 with TRBJ1-1; the D is unclear. The length of the CDR3 is 16 residues. Per germline, CDR1 MNHEY and CDR2 SVGAGI. V lost 2 bases and J lost 1, with 14 bases in between. In DNA form, the CDR3 reads TGTGCCAGCAGTTACGCCCTGACATTGGGGAACACTGAAGCTTTCTTT. Its translation is CASSYALTLGNTEAFF.

The chain is built from TRBV3-1 and TRBJ1-1, with D maybe TRBD1 (6 bases). The CDR3 length is 14 residues. V lost 3 bases to trimming and J lost 0 bases, with 8 bases between them. CDR1 and CDR2 (germline): LGHDT, YNNKEL (reference sequence). This CDR3 reads CASSHTGLNTEAFF. DNA for the CDR3: TGTGCCAGCAGCCATACAGGGTTGAACACTGAAGCTTTCTTT.

The J gene is TRBJ2-5, the V gene TRBV7-8; D unresolved. V gave up 3 bases and J gave up 3 bases, with 14 bases separating them. The V gene's germline CDR1 is SGHVS and CDR2 FQNEAQ. The CDR3 is made up of 15 amino acids. The CDR3: CASSFSLGIEETQYF. Written as DNA, the CDR3 is TGTGCCAGCAGCTTTTCACTCGGTATAGAAGAGACCCAGTACTTC.

This clonotype was found a few times. The chain carries TRBV6-2 or TRBV6-3 and TRBJ2-1; weak D call: TRBD2 (6 bases). In germline, CDR1 is MNHEY, CDR2 SVGEGT. Trimming removed 5 bases from V and 15 bases from J, with 17 bases in between. The CDR3 runs to 12 residues. CDR3 in amino acids: CASSPSLRGLFF. The CDR3 DNA follows: TGTGCCAGCAGTCCTTCTCTGCGGGGCCTGTTCTTC.

In DNA, the CDR3 is TGTGCCAGCAGCCAAGATTGGTCGACAGGTTCAGAGACCCAGTACTTC. This gives the protein CASSQDWSTGSETQYF. This chain uses TRBV4-2 with TRBJ2-5; D is perhaps TRBD1 (6 bases). The CDR3 is 16 residues long. The germline CDR1 and CDR2 sequences are LGHNA and YNFKEQ. Trimming left V 0 bases short and J 4 bases short, with 15 bases between.

The rearrangement joins TRBV12-3 or TRBV12-4 to TRBJ2-7; 11 bases line up with TRBD1. The CDR3 loop spans 16 amino acids. V lost 5 bases to trimming and J lost 1 base; unmatched junction nucleotides: 7. The CDR3 here is CASSLRDRGSSYEQYF. CDR3 sequence (DNA): TGTGCCAGCAGTCTCCGGGACAGGGGGTCTTCCTACGAGCAGTACTTC.

This clonotype was counted between two and nine times. J is TRBJ1-1 and V is TRBV5-4, with TRBD1 matching over 9 bases. The V segment lost 3 bases and the J segment 1 base; nucleotides outside the gene matches: 7. The CDR3 has 16 residues. The germline V gene encodes CDR1 SGHNT and CDR2 YYREEE (reference sequence). The CDR3 here is CASSSPRGQGNTEAFF. The DNA for the CDR3 is TGTGCCAGCAGCTCCCCACGGGGACAGGGGAACACTGAAGCTTTCTTT.

A note on this clonotype: A much more abundant neighbour one base away suggests this may be a read error. The rearrangement uses TRBV6-2 or TRBV6-3 and TRBJ2-1; D call uncertain. CDR1 is MNHEY and CDR2 is SVGEGT in the germline V gene. CDR3 length: 13 residues. In DNA, the CDR3 is TGTGACAGCAGTTACCAGACTGGCAATGAGCAGTTCTTC. This translates into CDSSYQTGNEQFF.

V gene TRBV4-2 combines with J gene TRBJ1-1; D may be TRBD1 (5 bases). V shed 1 base and J shed 6 bases, with 9 bases lying between them. The CDR3 is made up of 13 amino acids. Germline assignment: CDR1 LGHNA and CDR2 YNFKEQ. CDR3 amino acids: CASSQAGFPEAFF. CDR3 nucleotide sequence: TGTGCCAGCAGCCAAGCAGGGTTCCCTGAAGCTTTCTTT.

This clonotype has at least ten counts. The V gene is TRBV6-1, the J gene TRBJ2-7, with D tentatively TRBD1 (6 bases). The CDR3 contains 13 residues. Germline values: CDR1 MNHNS, CDR2 SASEGT. V gave up 5 bases and J gave up 7 bases, with 15 bases separating them. This chain's CDR3 is CASSPTGTGEQYF. The DNA of the CDR3 is TGTGCCAGCAGTCCCACAGGGACGGGTGAGCAGTACTTC.

In this sample, this clonotype turned up a few times. The chain has TRBV4-1 and TRBJ1-2; 7 positions match TRBD1. CDR1 is MGHRA, CDR2 YSYEKL, per germline. CDR3 length: 15 amino acids. The ends lost 3 bases at V and 3 bases at J; junction bases unmatched: 7. CDR3 in DNA: TGCGCCAGCAGCCATTTGGGACAGAAGGACTATGGCTACACCTTC. This sequence encodes CASSHLGQKDYGYTF.

This clonotype has ten or more counts. CDR3 sequence reads: CASSQDLDRRGEAFF. DNA for the CDR3: TGCGCCAGCAGCCAAGATCTTGACAGAAGGGGAGAAGCTTTCTTT. The chain has TRBV4-3 and TRBJ1-1; TRBD1 is a possible D gene (5 bases). The CDR3 is 15 residues long. Trimming left V 0 bases short and J 8 bases short, with 16 bases between. CDR1 is LGHNA and CDR2 is YSLEER in the germline V gene.

This clonotype was found a few times. The CDR3 ends on some other residue instead of the conserved phenylalanine or tryptophan, so this is likely a read error. The DNA is left out, because the CDR3 cannot be placed on it with certainty; the CDR3 is given as TCRdb lists it. The chain has TRBV5-6 and TRBJ1-4; TRBD1, the table's D call, was not compared with the DNA. The length of the CDR3 is 8 amino acids, counting both ends. Per germline, CDR1 SGHDT and CDR2 YYEEEE. CDR3: CASSLPPV.

This clonotype was seen many times. The rearrangement links TRBV6-6 to TRBJ2-5; a possible D gene is TRBD1 (5 bases). The CDR3 totals 12 residues. Germline CDR1 and CDR2: MNHNY and SVGAGI (reference sequence). Trimming removed 2 bases from V and 4 bases from J, with 5 bases in between. The CDR3 reads CASSYRGETQYF. CDR3 DNA sequence: TGTGCCAGCAGTTACAGGGGAGAGACCCAGTACTTC.

This clonotype was recorded at least ten times. The V and J genes are TRBV12-3 or TRBV12-4 and TRBJ1-1; no clear D gene. V lost 8 bases, J lost 3 bases, and 10 bases lay in between. CDR3 size: 12 residues. CDR3 DNA: TGTGCCAGCGCTGACGGCCACACTGAAGCTTTCTTT. Protein product: CASADGHTEAFF.

This clonotype was detected only a few times. The rearrangement uses TRBV6-1 and TRBJ2-1; TRBD2 matches 11 bases. This CDR3 has 14 residues. V trimming: 6 bases; J trimming: 4 bases; junction bases outside the gene matches: 2. Per germline, CDR1 MNHNS and CDR2 SASEGT. This CDR3 reads CASRPSGGYNEQFF. The CDR3 DNA sequence: TGTGCCAGCAGGCCTAGCGGGGGGTACAATGAGCAGTTCTTC.

This clonotype was found a few times. This chain joins TRBV2 and TRBJ1-6, with unresolved D. Trimming shortened V by 4 bases and J by 0 bases, and 13 bases separated the two germline ends. From germline, CDR1 is SNHLY and CDR2 FYNNEI. CDR3 length: 17 residues. CDR3 amino acids: CASSVRGPISYNSPLHF. The CDR3 bases are TGTGCCAGCAGTGTTCGGGGTCCGATCTCCTATAATTCACCCCTCCACTTT. Full variable domain (outside the CDR3, taken from reference TRBV2 and TRBJ1-6): EPEVTQTPSHQVTQMGQEVILRCVPISNHLYFYWYRQILGQKVEFLVSFYNNEISEKSEIFDDQFSVERPDGSNFTLKIRSTKLEDSAMYFCASSVRGPISYNSPLHFGNGTRLTVT.